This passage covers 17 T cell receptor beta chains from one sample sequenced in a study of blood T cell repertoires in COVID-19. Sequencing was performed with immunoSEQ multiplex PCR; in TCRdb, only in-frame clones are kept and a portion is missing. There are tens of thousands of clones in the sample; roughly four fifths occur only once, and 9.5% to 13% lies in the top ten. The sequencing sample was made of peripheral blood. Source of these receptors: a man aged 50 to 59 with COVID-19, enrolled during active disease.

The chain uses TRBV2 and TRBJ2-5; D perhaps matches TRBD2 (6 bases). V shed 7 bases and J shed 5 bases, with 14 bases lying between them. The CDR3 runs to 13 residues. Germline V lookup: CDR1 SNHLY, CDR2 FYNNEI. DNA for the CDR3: TGTGCCAGCATCCCCGGGAGTGTGGAGACCCAGTACTTC. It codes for CASIPGSVETQYF. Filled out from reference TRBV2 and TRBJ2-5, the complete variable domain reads EPEVTQTPSHQVTQMGQEVILRCVPISNHLYFYWYRQILGQKVEFLVSFYNNEISEKSEIFDDQFSVERPDGSNFTLKIRSTKLEDSAMYFCASIPGSVETQYFGPGTRLLVL.

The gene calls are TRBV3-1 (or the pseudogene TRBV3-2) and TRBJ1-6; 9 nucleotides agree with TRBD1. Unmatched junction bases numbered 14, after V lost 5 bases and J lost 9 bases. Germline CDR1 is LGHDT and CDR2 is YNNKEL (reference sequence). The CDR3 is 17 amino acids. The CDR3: CASSVADRGVSSSPLHF. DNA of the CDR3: TGTGCCAGCAGCGTGGCGGACAGGGGTGTTAGTAGTTCACCCCTCCACTTT.

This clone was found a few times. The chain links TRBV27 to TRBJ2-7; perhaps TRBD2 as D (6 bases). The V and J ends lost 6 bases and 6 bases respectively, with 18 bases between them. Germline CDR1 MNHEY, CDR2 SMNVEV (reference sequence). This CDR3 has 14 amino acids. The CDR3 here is CASSSLSGAVEQYF. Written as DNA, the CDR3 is TGTGCCAGCAGCTCCCTATCGGGAGCGGTCGAGCAGTACTTC.

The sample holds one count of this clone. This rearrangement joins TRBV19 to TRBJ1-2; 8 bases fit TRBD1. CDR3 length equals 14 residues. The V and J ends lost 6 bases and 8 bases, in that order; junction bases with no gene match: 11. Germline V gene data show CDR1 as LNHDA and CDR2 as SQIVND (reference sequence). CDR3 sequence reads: CASRDGTGYQGYTF. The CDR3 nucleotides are TGTGCCAGTAGGGACGGGACAGGATATCAGGGCTACACCTTC. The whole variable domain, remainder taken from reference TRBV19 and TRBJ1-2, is DGGITQSPKYLFRKEGQNVTLSCEQNLNHDAMYWYRQDPGQGLRLIYYSQIVNDFQKGDIAEGYSVSREKKESFPLTVTSAQKNPTAFYLCASRDGTGYQGYTFGSGTRLTVV.

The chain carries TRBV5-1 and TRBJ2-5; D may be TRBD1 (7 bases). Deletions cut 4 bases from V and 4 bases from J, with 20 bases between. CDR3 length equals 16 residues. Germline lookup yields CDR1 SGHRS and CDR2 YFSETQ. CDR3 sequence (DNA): TGCGCCAGCAGCCGGGGGAAGACAGGGATTTCAGAGACCCAGTACTTC. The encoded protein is CASSRGKTGISETQYF.

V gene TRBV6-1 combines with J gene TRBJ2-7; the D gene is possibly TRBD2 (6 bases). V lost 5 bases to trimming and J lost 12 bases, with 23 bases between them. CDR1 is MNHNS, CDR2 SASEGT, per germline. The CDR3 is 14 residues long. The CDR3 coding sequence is TGTGCCAGCAGTTTCGCACCATTAGCGGTTCCGGGGTACTTC. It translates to CASSFAPLAVPGYF.

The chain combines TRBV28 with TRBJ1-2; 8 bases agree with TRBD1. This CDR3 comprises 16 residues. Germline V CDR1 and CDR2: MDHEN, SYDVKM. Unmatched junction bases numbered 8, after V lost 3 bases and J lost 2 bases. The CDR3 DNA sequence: TGTGCCAGCAGTTTGAGGTTGGGACAGGAGAACTATGGCTACACCTTC. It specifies CASSLRLGQENYGYTF.

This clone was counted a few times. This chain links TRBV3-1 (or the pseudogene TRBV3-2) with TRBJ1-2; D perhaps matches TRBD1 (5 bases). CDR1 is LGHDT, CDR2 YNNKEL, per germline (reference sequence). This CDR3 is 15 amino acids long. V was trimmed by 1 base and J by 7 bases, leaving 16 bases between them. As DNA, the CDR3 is TGTGCCAGCAGCCAAGTGAGGGGCGGGATTGGTGGCTACACCTTC. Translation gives CASSQVRGGIGGYTF.

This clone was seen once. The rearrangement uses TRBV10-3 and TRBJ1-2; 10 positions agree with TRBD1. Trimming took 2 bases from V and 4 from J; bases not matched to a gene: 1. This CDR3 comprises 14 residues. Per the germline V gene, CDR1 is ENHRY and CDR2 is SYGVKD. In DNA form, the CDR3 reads TGTGCCATCAGTGAGGGGACAGGGGCCTATGGCTACACCTTC. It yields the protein CAISEGTGAYGYTF.

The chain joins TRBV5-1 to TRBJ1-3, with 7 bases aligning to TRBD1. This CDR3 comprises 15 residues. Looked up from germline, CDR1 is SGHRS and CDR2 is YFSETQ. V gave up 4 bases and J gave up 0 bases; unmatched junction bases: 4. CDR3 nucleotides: TGCGCCAGCAGCGCGACAGGGCGCTCTGGAAACACCATATATTTT. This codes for CASSATGRSGNTIYF.

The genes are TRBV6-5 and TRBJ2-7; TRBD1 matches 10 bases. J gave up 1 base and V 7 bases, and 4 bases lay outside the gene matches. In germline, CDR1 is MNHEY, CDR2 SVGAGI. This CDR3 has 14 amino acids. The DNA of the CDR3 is TGTGCCAGCACCTCGGGACAGGGGTCCTACGAGCAGTACTTC. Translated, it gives CASTSGQGSYEQYF.

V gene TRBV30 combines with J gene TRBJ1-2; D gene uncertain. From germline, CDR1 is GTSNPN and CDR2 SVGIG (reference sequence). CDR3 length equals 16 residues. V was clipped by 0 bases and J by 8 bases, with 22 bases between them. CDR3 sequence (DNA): TGTGCCTGGAGTGTTCTAACTTCCGGCCCGCTAGTCGGCTACACCTTC. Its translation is CAWSVLTSGPLVGYTF.

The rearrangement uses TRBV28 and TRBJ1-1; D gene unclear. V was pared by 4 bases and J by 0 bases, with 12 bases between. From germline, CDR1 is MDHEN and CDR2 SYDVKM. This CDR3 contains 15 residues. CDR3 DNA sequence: TGTGCCAGCAGTTCCCAACAGAGATTGAACACTGAAGCTTTCTTT. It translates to CASSSQQRLNTEAFF.

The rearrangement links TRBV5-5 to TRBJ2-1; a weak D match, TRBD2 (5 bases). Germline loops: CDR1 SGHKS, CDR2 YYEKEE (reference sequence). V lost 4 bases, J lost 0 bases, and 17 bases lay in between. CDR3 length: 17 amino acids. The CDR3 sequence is CASSLRGQRTSYNEQFF. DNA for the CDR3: TGTGCCAGCAGCCTCCGGGGTCAGCGAACCTCCTACAATGAGCAGTTCTTC.

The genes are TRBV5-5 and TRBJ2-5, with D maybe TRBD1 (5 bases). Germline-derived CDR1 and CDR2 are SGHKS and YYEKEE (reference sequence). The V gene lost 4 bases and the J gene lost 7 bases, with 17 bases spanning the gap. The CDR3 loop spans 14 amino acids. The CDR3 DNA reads TGTGCCAGCAGCCTCGGGTCACGAAGGGGGACCCAGTACTTC. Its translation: CASSLGSRRGTQYF. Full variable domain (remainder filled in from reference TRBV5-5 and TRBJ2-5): DAGVTQSPTHLIKTRGQQVTLRCSPISGHKSVSWYQQVLGQGPQFIFQYYEKEERGRGNFPDRFSARQFPNYSSELNVNALLLGDSALYLCASSLGSRRGTQYFGPGTRLLVL.

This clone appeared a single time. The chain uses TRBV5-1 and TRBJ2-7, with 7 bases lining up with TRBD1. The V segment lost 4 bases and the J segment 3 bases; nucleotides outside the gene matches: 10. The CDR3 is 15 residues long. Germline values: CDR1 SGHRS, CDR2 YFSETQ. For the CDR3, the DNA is TGCGCCAGCAGCGTTTCCGGGACAGACTACTACGAGCAGTACTTC. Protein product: CASSVSGTDYYEQYF.

Here the CDR3 reads CASRIPGDTQYF. The DNA for the CDR3 is TGTGCCAGCAGAATTCCCGGGGATACGCAGTATTTT. The chain is built from TRBV7-2 and TRBJ2-3; D ambiguous. Germline CDR1 reads SGHTA; CDR2 reads FQGNSA. This CDR3 comprises 12 residues. V lost 6 bases and J 6 bases, leaving 10 bases between the germline ends.